The rows below give T cell receptor beta chains drawn from one sample of a study of blood T cells in healthy people across ages. TCRdb reprocessed the 5' RACE reads via MiXCR and lists one record per CDR3 protein. The data show about 2 million distinct CDR3 sequences, around 48% seen once. Sequences were obtained from blood. Source of these receptors: a woman aged 40 to 50 in good health. Both conserved end residues are part of each CDR3. A D gene is named only where the DNA matches it firmly. Expanded clones get a size class; other rows say once, few or many, or leave the size out.

J | size | length | D | V | DNA | CDR3
TRBJ2-1 | . | 15 | TRBD1 | TRBV28 | TGTGCCAGCACCCAAAGCGGACAGGGTCGCAATGAGCAGTTCTTC | CASTQSGQGRNEQFF
TRBJ2-1 | . | 14 | . | TRBV12-3/TRBV12-4 | TGTGCCAGCAGTTTCGGGACTCCGGCCTGGGAGCAGTTCTTC | CASSFGTPAWEQFF
TRBJ2-1 | . | 16 | TRBD2 | TRBV6-5 | TGTGCCAGCAGTTACACTAGCGGGGGAGTCTTCAATGAGCAGTTCTTC | CASSYTSGGVFNEQFF
TRBJ2-1 | . | 15 | TRBD1 | TRBV28 | TGTGCCAGCAGTTCCCGGGACAGGGTGATGGAGACCCAGTTCTTC | CASSSRDRVMETQFF
TRBJ2-7 | once | 14 | TRBD2 | TRBV28 | TGTGCCAGCAGTTCGGGACTAGCGGGGCGCCCTAGGTACTTC | CASSSGLAGRPRYF
TRBJ2-7 | few | 14 | . | TRBV5-6 | TGTGCCAGCAGCTATATCGGACGGGCCTACGAGCAGTACTTC | CASSYIGRAYEQYF
TRBJ2-3 | few | 17 | . | TRBV4-1 | TGCGCCAGCAGCCAAGATCCCCCCGGGATTTTCACAGATACGCAGTATTTT | CASSQDPPGIFTDTQYF
TRBJ1-1 | . | 13 | TRBD1 | TRBV6-2/TRBV6-3 | TGTGCCAGCATCCGGACAGGGAGGACTGAAGCTTTCTTT | CASIRTGRTEAFF
TRBJ2-5 | . | 13 | . | TRBV12-3/TRBV12-4 | TGTGCCAGCAGTTTTATTACCGAGGGAAACCAGTACTTC | CASSFITEGNQYF
TRBJ2-1 | . | 11 | . | TRBV29-1 | TGCAGCGTTGGCAGCCAAGAGACCCAGTTCTTC | CSVGSQETQFF
TRBJ2-6 | . | 18 | TRBD1 | TRBV11-2 | TGTGCCAGCAGCTCCGGGACAGGGTCCCTCTCCGGGGCCAACGTCCTGACTTTC | CASSSGTGSLSGANVLTF
TRBJ2-5 | . | 15 | . | TRBV28 | TGTGCCAGCAGTTTAAAAAGACCGGGATGGGAGACCCAGTACTTC | CASSLKRPGWETQYF
TRBJ2-1 | . | 13 | . | TRBV6-5 | TGTGCCAGCAGTTACTCGGCCCGGGATGAGCAGTTCTTC | CASSYSARDEQFF
TRBJ2-1 | . | 11 | TRBD1 | TRBV7-2 | TGTGCCAGCAGCCAAGGGGACAGGCAGTTCTTC | CASSQGDRQFF
TRBJ2-6 | . | 17 | . | TRBV6-5 | TGTGCCAGCAGTTACTACGGGACGAACTCTGGGGCCAACGTCCTGACTTTC | CASSYYGTNSGANVLTF
TRBJ2-5 | . | 16 | . | TRBV11-2 | TGTGCCAGCAGCTTAAGGGCTAACGGGTTTCAAGAGACCCAGTACTTC | CASSLRANGFQETQYF
TRBJ2-1 | once | 17 | TRBD2 | TRBV4-3 | TGCGCCAGCAGCCAAGATTACCAGCGGGGGGGCGGCAATGAGCAGTTCTTC | CASSQDYQRGGGNEQFF
TRBJ1-2 | . | 16 | TRBD1 | TRBV4-2 | TGTGCCAGCAGCCAAGCAGTGGGGGACAGGAACTATGGCTACACCTTC | CASSQAVGDRNYGYTF
TRBJ2-3 | once | 14 | TRBD2 | TRBV20-1 | TGCAGTGCTCCCCTAGCGGGGTTTGGAGATACGCAGTATTTT | CSAPLAGFGDTQYF
TRBJ2-7 | . | 13 | . | TRBV20-1 | TGCAGTGCTAGTCCTTGGACTGTTTACGAGCAGTACTTC | CSASPWTVYEQYF
TRBJ1-2 | . | 13 | . | TRBV20-1 | TGCAGTGCTAGAGGCGGCAAGAACTATGGCTACACCTTC | CSARGGKNYGYTF
TRBJ1-2 | . | 13 | TRBD1 | TRBV27 | TGTGCCAGCAGTCATGGACAGGGCCATGGCTACACCTTC | CASSHGQGHGYTF
TRBJ1-6 | . | 17 | TRBD1 | TRBV20-1 | TGCAGTGCACGCCCTTTACGGGACAGGGGGCGTAATTCACCCCTCCACTTT | CSARPLRDRGRNSPLHF
TRBJ2-2 | . | 14 | . | TRBV29-1 | TGCAGCGCATACCATGGGGGGACCACCGGGGAGCTGTTTTTT | CSAYHGGTTGELFF
TRBJ2-6 | . | 19 | TRBD2 | TRBV4-3 | TGCGCCAGCAGCCAGGCACTAGCGGGGGGATCCTCTGGGGCCAACGTCCTGACTTTC | CASSQALAGGSSGANVLTF
TRBJ2-1 | . | 16 | . | TRBV28 | TGTGCCAGCAGTTCCCGCCGGGTCCTCCAAGACTACGAGCAGTTCTTC | CASSSRRVLQDYEQFF
TRBJ1-2 | once | 15 | . | TRBV7-9 | TGTGCCAGCAGCCACCCGGGGGGCAGAAACTATGGCTACACCTTC | CASSHPGGRNYGYTF
TRBJ2-5 | few | 15 | . | TRBV7-2 | TGTGCCAGCAGCCGCGATCTCAGGGTAGAAGAGACCCAGTACTTC | CASSRDLRVEETQYF
TRBJ2-3 | few | 16 | . | TRBV4-3 | TGCGCCAGCAGCCAAGGTGGGGGGGCAGGCATGGATACGCAGTATTTT | CASSQGGGAGMDTQYF
TRBJ2-1 | . | 14 | . | TRBV6-1 | TGTGCCAGCAGGTCTGGGGCACCCTACAATGAGCAGTTCTTC | CASRSGAPYNEQFF
TRBJ2-7 | few | 11 | . | TRBV11-2 | TGTGCCAGCGTGAGGGGCTACGAGCAGTACTTC | CASVRGYEQYF
TRBJ1-1 | . | 15 | . | TRBV28 | TGTGCCAGCAGTTCCGCAGCCAAGACGAACACTGAAGCTTTCTTT | CASSSAAKTNTEAFF
TRBJ2-1 | . | 15 | . | TRBV19 | TGTGCCAGTAGTCGTCTCGGGGGCGAGAAAAATGAGCAGTTCTTC | CASSRLGGEKNEQFF
TRBJ2-1 | . | 15 | TRBD2 | TRBV20-1 | TGCAGTGCTAGAGATCTCCTAGCGGGGGGGCGCGAGCAGTTCTTC | CSARDLLAGGREQFF
TRBJ1-2 | . | 14 | . | TRBV20-1 | TGCAGTGCTAGAGATGGGCGGAACCTCTACGGCTACACCTTC | CSARDGRNLYGYTF
TRBJ2-5 | few | 13 | TRBD1 | TRBV7-9 | TGTGCCAGCAATTCCGCAGGGGGCGAGACCCAGTACTTC | CASNSAGGETQYF
TRBJ2-7 | . | 15 | . | TRBV7-9 | TGTGCCAGCAGCTTAGAGGAGCCGAGCTCCTACGAGCAGTACTTC | CASSLEEPSSYEQYF
TRBJ1-2 | once | 17 | TRBD1 | TRBV6-5 | TGTGCCAGCAGTTACTCCGGGACAGGAATGAATAACTATGGCTACACCTTC | CASSYSGTGMNNYGYTF
TRBJ2-3 | many | 11 | . | TRBV20-1 | TGCAGTGCAGGGCTAACAGATACGCAGTATTTT | CSAGLTDTQYF
TRBJ2-6 | many | 15 | . | TRBV6-4 | TGTGCCAGCAGTGACTCGGGGGCTGGGGCCAACGTCCTGACTTTC | CASSDSGAGANVLTF
TRBJ1-1 | . | 14 | . | TRBV29-1 | TGCAGCGGTAAGACTGGTCCCGGGGGCACTGAAGCTTTCTTT | CSGKTGPGGTEAFF
TRBJ2-1 | . | 13 | . | TRBV27 | TGTGCCAGCAGTTTATCATCCAGCAATGAGCAGTTCTTC | CASSLSSSNEQFF
TRBJ1-6 | . | 15 | TRBD1 | TRBV12-3/TRBV12-4 | TGTGCCAGCAGTTTAGGAGGGACAGGGAATTCACCCCTCCACTTT | CASSLGGTGNSPLHF
TRBJ2-1 | . | 15 | TRBD1 | TRBV5-5 | TGTGCCAGCAGCCCGGAGGGACAGGGGATCAATGAGCAGTTCTTC | CASSPEGQGINEQFF
TRBJ1-2 | . | 15 | . | TRBV13 | TGTGCCAGCAGCTCCCCAGGCAGGGCGGGAGTTGGCTACACCTTC | CASSSPGRAGVGYTF
TRBJ2-5 | . | 12 | . | TRBV29-1 | TGCAGCGCCGCGGATGGCCAAGAGACCCAGTACTTC | CSAADGQETQYF
TRBJ1-4 | . | 12 | . | TRBV12-3/TRBV12-4 | TGTGCCAGCAGTCTGGACATCGGGCAACTGTTTTTT | CASSLDIGQLFF
TRBJ2-1 | once | 14 | . | TRBV20-1 | TGCAGTGCCCGGCCGTCAGGCAGGGGCAATGAGCAGTTCTTC | CSARPSGRGNEQFF
TRBJ1-5 | . | 15 | . | TRBV5-1 | TGCGCCAGCAGCTTGGAAGACGGGGAGGGTCAGCCCCAGCATTTT | CASSLEDGEGQPQHF
TRBJ2-7 | . | 13 | . | TRBV29-1 | TGCAGCGTATCCGACTTGGGGGGCAACGAGCAGTACTTC | CSVSDLGGNEQYF
TRBJ1-1 | . | 15 | . | TRBV9 | TGTGCCAGCAGCGCCCTCGGCGGTCGGGACACTGAAGCTTTCTTT | CASSALGGRDTEAFF
TRBJ1-2 | . | 13 | . | TRBV29-1 | TGCAGCATTAGAGGGGAAAGAGGTTATGGCTACACCTTC | CSIRGERGYGYTF
TRBJ2-5 | once | 14 | . | TRBV6-1 | TGTGCCAGCAGTGAAGAATGGACAGAAGAGACCCAGTACTTC | CASSEEWTEETQYF
TRBJ2-3 | . | 14 | . | TRBV20-1 | TGCAGTGCTTCCCAGGGGGGGCCTACAGATACGCAGTATTTT | CSASQGGPTDTQYF
TRBJ2-6 | few | 15 | . | TRBV6-5 | TGTGCCAGCAGTAACCATGACGGTGTGACCAACGTCCTGACTTTC | CASSNHDGVTNVLTF
TRBJ2-6 | . | 16 | . | TRBV24-1 | TGTGCCACCAGTGACCCCGCAGGGTCTGGGGCCAACGTCCTGACTTTC | CATSDPAGSGANVLTF
TRBJ1-2 | . | 15 | . | TRBV6-5 | TGTGCCAGCAGTTACTCGATCGGGGGGCAACATGGCTACACCTTC | CASSYSIGGQHGYTF
TRBJ1-2 | few | 13 | . | TRBV12-3/TRBV12-4 | TGTGCCAGCAGCCCCTTATGGAGGTATGGCTACACCTTC | CASSPLWRYGYTF